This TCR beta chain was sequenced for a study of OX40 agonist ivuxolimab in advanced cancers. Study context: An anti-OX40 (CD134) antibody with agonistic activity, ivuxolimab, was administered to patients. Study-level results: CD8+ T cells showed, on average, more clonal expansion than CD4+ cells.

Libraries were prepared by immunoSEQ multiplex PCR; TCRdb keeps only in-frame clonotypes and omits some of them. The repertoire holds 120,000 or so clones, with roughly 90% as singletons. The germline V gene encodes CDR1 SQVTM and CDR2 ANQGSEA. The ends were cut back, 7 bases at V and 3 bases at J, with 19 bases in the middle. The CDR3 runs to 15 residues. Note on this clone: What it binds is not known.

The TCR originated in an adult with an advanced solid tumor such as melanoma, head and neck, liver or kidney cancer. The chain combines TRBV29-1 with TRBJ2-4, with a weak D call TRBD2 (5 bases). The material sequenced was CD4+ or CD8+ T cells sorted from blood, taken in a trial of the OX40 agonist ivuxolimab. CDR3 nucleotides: TGCAGCGGAAGGGTCCGGGGATGGGGCAAAAACATTCAGTACTTC. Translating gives CSGRVRGWGKNIQYF.